This TCR beta chain emerged from a study of T cells in Graves' hyperthyroidism and ophthalmopathy. As for the study in general: Peripheral blood samples were taken at initial diagnosis, prior to any treatment.

Findings and limits, study-wide: Through a model of 13 V-J features, ophthalmopathy was separated from stable hyperthyroidism.

The investigators amplified TCR beta CDR3 regions from RNA transcripts. TCR CDR3 underwent first-round RT-PCR with the HTBI primer set. TCRdb redid the calling of the multiplex PCR reads with MiXCR, one entry per CDR3 protein. Here the sample spans nearly 750,000 distinct CDR3 sequences, just over 35% being singletons. V lost 10 bases and J 3 bases, leaving 21 bases between the germline ends. Germline lookup yields CDR1 ENHRY and CDR2 SYGVKD. This CDR3 contains 15 residues. From less than 13 ml of fresh peripheral blood, PBMCs were isolated. This clonotype has a handful of counts. No antigen is known for it.

This rearrangement joins TRBV10-3 to TRBJ1-1; a possible D gene is TRBD1 (5 bases). The source material was blood. The clonotype was recovered from a woman aged 40 to 49 with Graves' hyperthyroidism. In nucleotides, the CDR3 is TGTGCCAGTCCATCCGGGGGTGGTCCTTACACTGAAGCTTTCTTT. Translation: CASPSGGGPYTEAFF.